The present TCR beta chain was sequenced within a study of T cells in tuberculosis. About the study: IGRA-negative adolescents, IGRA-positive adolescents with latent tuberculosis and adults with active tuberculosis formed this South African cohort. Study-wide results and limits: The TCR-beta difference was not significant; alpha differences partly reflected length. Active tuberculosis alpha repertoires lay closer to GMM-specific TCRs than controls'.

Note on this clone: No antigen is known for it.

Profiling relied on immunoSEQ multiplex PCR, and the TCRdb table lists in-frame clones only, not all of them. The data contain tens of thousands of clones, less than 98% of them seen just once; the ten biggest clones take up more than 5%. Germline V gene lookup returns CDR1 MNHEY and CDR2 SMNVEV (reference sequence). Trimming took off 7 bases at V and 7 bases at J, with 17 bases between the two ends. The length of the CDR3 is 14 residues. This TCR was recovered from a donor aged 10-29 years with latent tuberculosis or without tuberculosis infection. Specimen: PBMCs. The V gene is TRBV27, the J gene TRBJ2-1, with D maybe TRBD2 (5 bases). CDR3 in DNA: TGTGCCAGCACCCGGGGTGAATCTACAAATGAGCAGTTCTTC. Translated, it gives CASTRGESTNEQFF.